These 7 T cell receptor beta chains originate from one sample sequenced in a study of siplizumab effects on memory and regulatory T cells (dated by TCRdb to between 2019 and 2020). To prepare the library, the immunoSEQ multiplex PCR assay was applied. Here the immuneACCESS table is served through TCRdb, limited to in-frame sequences with V and J called. Missing clones are a known gap in these copies; in checked studies unresolved V genes cover under half, and the rest lacks a known reason. For this sample the table gives 70,000 to 100,000 clones, of which roughly 95% were detected only once. The biggest ten clones account for 0.03% to 0.035% of the sample. The sequencing input was naive CD4+ T cells sorted from blood. What the cell subset or site label conveys for this sample: unstimulated naive T cells. The source is a human donor in good health.

The chain recombines TRBV4-2 with TRBJ2-2; D gene ambiguous. The CDR3 totals 17 residues. CDR1 and CDR2 (germline): LGHNA, YNFKEQ. Trimming removed 3 bases from V and 0 bases from J, with 14 bases in between. The CDR3 is CASSHLGLIANTGELFF. CDR3 sequence (DNA): TGTGCCAGCAGCCATCTCGGTCTAATAGCGAACACCGGGGAGCTGTTTTTT.

This chain uses TRBV25-1 with TRBJ2-1, with 9 bases lining up with TRBD1. The CDR3 covers 16 residues. The germline CDR1 and CDR2 sequences are MGHDK and SYGVNS. J lost 4 bases, V lost 6 bases, and 10 bases had no gene match. The CDR3 DNA follows: TGTGCCAGCAGCGAAACTCCGGGACAGGGATACAATGAGCAGTTCTTC. It translates to CASSETPGQGYNEQFF.

About this clone itself: Other DNA sequences in the same sample also yield this CDR3. The chain links TRBV4-1 to TRBJ2-4; 12 bases line up with TRBD2. J lost 3 bases, V lost 1 base, and 7 bases had no gene match. The CDR3 totals 18 residues. Germline V gene data show CDR1 as MGHRA and CDR2 as YSYEKL. CDR3 region: CASSQGLAGGRVKNIQYF. The CDR3 DNA reads as TGCGCCAGCAGCCAAGGTCTAGCGGGGGGGCGGGTCAAAAACATTCAGTACTTC.

The V and J genes are TRBV28 and TRBJ1-5, with D unresolved. Between the trimmed V and J ends, which lost 2 bases and 3 bases, there was a span of 14 bases. Germline V gives CDR1 MDHEN, CDR2 SYDVKM. This CDR3 contains 16 residues. CDR3 bases: TGTGCCAGCAGTTTAGCGGCCCTAGGCTCCAATCAGCCCCAGCATTTT. Translation gives CASSLAALGSNQPQHF. The full variable domain, with the rest looked up from reference TRBV28 and TRBJ1-5, is DVKVTQSSRYLVKRTGEKVFLECVQDMDHENMFWYRQDPGLGLRLIYFSYDVKMKEKGDIPEGYSVSREKKERFSLILESASTNQTSMYLCASSLAALGSNQPQHFGDGTRLSIL.

The chain uses TRBV10-3 and TRBJ2-7; TRBD1 agrees at 8 bases. Germline CDR1 is ENHRY and CDR2 is SYGVKD. With 3 bases clipped from V and 0 bases from J, the junction kept 1 base outside the gene matches. This CDR3 is 14 amino acids long. Here the CDR3 DNA reads TGTGCCATCAGTGACGGGACAGGCTCCTACGAGCAGTACTTC. This gives the protein CAISDGTGSYEQYF.

The chain uses TRBV6-4 and TRBJ1-5; unclear D gene. V lost 6 bases to trimming and J lost 0 bases, with 6 bases between them. Germline CDR1 and CDR2: MRHNA and SNTAGT. This CDR3 spans 13 amino acids. CDR3 in amino acids: CASRAYSNQPQHF. CDR3 DNA sequence: TGTGCCAGCAGGGCCTATAGCAATCAGCCCCAGCATTTT.

The chain uses TRBV28 and TRBJ1-3, with D possibly being TRBD1 (5 bases). CDR3 length: 19 residues. Germline CDR1 MDHEN, CDR2 SYDVKM. Between the trimmed V and J ends, which lost 7 bases and 2 bases, there was a span of 27 bases. The CDR3 nucleotides are TGTGCCAGCAAACTTCTCGGGCAGGGAAGGGGCCTCGCTGGAAACACCATATATTTT. Protein product: CASKLLGQGRGLAGNTIYF.